What follows is one TCR beta chain and its context. Its antigen is not known. The data were taken from a study of post-analysis software for immune sequencing data. The TCR beta cDNA libraries contained unique molecular identifiers. Approximately 0.5 million cDNA molecules were recovered from an input of 1 to 10 million T cells. TCRdb re-analysed the PCR reads in MiXCR, keeping a single row per CDR3 protein. The top ten clones hold 11% of a sample with approximately 630,000 distinct CDR3 sequences, 55% to 70% of them seen once. Germline assignment: CDR1 MGHRA and CDR2 YSYEKL. Trimming took 2 bases from V and 2 from J, leaving 7 bases between them. CDR3 length: 14 residues. Study results and caveats: F-measure co-clustering was strong for batch-matched samples. The five TRBV segments detected at higher frequency in patients than in controls included TRBV5-6, TRBV5-1 and TRBV20-1. Significantly lower normalized Chao1 diversity was seen in multiple sclerosis patients than in controls.

The specimen was blood. This TCR derives from a girl aged 2 to 10 with multiple sclerosis. The genes are TRBV4-1 and TRBJ2-1; D unclear. CDR3 in amino acids: CASSQQRAYNEQFF. For the CDR3, the DNA is TGCGCCAGCAGCCAACAGCGAGCCTACAATGAGCAGTTCTTC.